This T cell receptor beta chain was observed in a study of T-cell reconstitution after alpha-beta-depleted transplantation in children. Whole-study findings and limits: High day-60 TCRbeta diversity in some patients came from surviving recipient T cells and thymic progenitors. It was reported that alpha-beta T cells came from several hundred expanded graft clones (about two months after transplant). T-cell counts and diversity were attributed mostly to newly produced T cells one year after transplant.

This clonotype has only a few counts. Its matching antigen is unknown. The germline gives CDR1 SGHRS, CDR2 YFSETQ. The CDR3 runs to 16 residues. V was trimmed by 2 bases and J by 0 bases, leaving 13 bases between them. For TCRbeta, the library was prepared with unique molecular identifiers. Using its own MiXCR run on the PCR reads, TCRdb lists one record per CDR3 protein. The sample consists of some 840,000 distinct CDR3 sequences, about 16% of them appearing once. This clonotype originated in a male patient aged 10 to 17 who had a stem cell transplant for acute lymphoblastic leukemia, so the T cells may come from the graft donor. The input for sequencing was PBMCs, mostly from graft donor cells, taken 360 days after TCRalphabeta/CD19-depleted stem cell transplant. The V call is TRBV5-1, the J call TRBJ2-3; TRBD1 is a possible D gene (6 bases). The CDR3 loop reads CASSLVPGVSTDTQYF. The CDR3 bases are TGCGCCAGCAGCTTAGTGCCAGGGGTGAGCACAGATACGCAGTATTTT.